This entry is about one TCR beta chain. Its target is unknown. The data were taken from a study of cytomegalovirus exposure and HLA in healthy donors. Study-wide results and caveats: A later analysis showed TCR association rates differing by HLA locus, peaking at DRB1 and lowest at HLA-C.

A multiplex PCR was run with 60 Vbeta primers and 13 Jbeta primers. Sequencing used immunoSEQ multiplex PCR; TCRdb keeps in-frame clones, though not all of them. The repertoire holds approximately 160,000 clones, around 66% seen once, with over 2.5% in the top ten. Germline V gene lookup returns CDR1 LNHDA and CDR2 SQIVND (reference sequence). The CDR3 is 16 residues long. Trimming took 5 bases from V and 6 from J; bases not matched to a gene: 10. V usage is TRBV19 and J usage is TRBJ1-5; TRBD1 aligns across 10 bases. This TCR was sampled from a young woman in good health and CMV-seropositive. The sample was PBMCs. CDR3: CASSPRDRGYSQPQHF. CDR3 in DNA: TGTGCCAGTAGTCCCCGGGACAGGGGATATAGTCAGCCCCAGCATTTT.